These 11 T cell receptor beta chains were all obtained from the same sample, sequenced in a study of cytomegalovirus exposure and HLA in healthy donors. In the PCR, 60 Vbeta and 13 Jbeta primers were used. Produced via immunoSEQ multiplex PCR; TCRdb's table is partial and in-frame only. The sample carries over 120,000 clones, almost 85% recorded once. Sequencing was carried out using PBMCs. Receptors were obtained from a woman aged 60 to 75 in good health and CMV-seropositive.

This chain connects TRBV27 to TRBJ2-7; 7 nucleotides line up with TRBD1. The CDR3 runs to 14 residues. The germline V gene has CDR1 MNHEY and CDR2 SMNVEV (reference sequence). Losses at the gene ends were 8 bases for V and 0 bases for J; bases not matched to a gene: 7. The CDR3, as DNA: TGTGCCAGCGGTCCCAGGGGGTACTCCTACGAGCAGTACTTC. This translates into CASGPRGYSYEQYF.

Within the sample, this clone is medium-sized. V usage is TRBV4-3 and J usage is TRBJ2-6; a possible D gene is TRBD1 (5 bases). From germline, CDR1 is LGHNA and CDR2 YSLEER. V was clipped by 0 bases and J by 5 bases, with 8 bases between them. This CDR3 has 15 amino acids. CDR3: CASSQDRGWANVLTF. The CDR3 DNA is TGCGCCAGCAGCCAAGATAGGGGTTGGGCCAACGTCCTGACTTTC.

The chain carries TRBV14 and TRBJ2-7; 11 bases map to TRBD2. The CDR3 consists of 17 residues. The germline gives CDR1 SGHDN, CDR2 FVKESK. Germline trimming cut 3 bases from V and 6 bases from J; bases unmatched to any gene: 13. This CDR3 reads CASSHTMKLAGVSEQYF. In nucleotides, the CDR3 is TGTGCCAGCAGCCACACGATGAAACTAGCGGGAGTTAGCGAGCAGTACTTC.

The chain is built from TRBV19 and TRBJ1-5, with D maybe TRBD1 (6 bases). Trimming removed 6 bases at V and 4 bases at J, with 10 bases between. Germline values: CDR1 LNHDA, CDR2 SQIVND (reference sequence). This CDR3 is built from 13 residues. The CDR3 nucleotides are TGTGCCAGTAGAGAGGGGGGGAATCAGCCCCAGCATTTT. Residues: CASREGGNQPQHF. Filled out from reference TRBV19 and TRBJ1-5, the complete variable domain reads DGGITQSPKYLFRKEGQNVTLSCEQNLNHDAMYWYRQDPGQGLRLIYYSQIVNDFQKGDIAEGYSVSREKKESFPLTVTSAQKNPTAFYLCASREGGNQPQHFGDGTRLSIL.

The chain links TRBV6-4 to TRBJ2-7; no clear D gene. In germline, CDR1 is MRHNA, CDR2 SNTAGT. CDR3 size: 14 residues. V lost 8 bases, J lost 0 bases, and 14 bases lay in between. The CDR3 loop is CASVPRHLSYEQYF. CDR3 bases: TGTGCCAGCGTCCCTCGACACCTCTCCTACGAGCAGTACTTC.

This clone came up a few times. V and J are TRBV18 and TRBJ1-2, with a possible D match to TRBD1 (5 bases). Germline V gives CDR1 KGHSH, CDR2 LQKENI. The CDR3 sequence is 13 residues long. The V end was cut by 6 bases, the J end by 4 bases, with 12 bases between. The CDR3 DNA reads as TGTGCCAGCTCCGCCGGCAGGGCCTATGGCTACACCTTC. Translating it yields CASSAGRAYGYTF. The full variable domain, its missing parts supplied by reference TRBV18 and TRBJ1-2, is NAGVMQNPRHLVRRRGQEARLRCSPMKGHSHVYWYRQLPEEGLKFMVYLQKENIIDESGMPKERFSAEFPKEGPSILRIQQVVRGDSAAYFCASSAGRAYGYTFGSGTRLTVV.

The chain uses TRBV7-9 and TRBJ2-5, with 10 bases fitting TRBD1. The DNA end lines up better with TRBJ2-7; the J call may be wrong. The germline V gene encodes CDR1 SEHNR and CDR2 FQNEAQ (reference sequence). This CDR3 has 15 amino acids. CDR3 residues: CASSLALGTGDEQYF. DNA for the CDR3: TGTGCCAGCAGCTTAGCGCTTGGGACAGGGGACGAGCAGTACTTC.

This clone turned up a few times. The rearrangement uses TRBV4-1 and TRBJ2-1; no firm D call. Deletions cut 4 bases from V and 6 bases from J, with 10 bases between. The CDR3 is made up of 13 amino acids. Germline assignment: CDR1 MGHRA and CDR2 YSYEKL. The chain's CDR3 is CASSLERVNEQFF. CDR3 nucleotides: TGCGCCAGCAGCCTCGAACGGGTCAATGAGCAGTTCTTC.

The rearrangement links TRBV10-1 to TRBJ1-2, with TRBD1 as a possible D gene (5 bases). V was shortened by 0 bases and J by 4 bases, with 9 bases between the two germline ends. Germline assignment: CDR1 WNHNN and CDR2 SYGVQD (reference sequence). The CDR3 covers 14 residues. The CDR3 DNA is TGCGCCAGCAGTGAGTCAGCAGGGCCCTATGGCTACACCTTC. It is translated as CASSESAGPYGYTF.

The CDR3 sequence: CASSVGPGGPINEQFF. CDR3 nucleotides: TGTGCCAGCAGCGTAGGACCGGGAGGGCCTATTAATGAGCAGTTCTTC. This sequence joins TRBV9 and TRBJ2-1; TRBD2 agrees at 8 bases. V lost 0 bases, J lost 7 bases, and 9 bases stayed unmatched. From germline, CDR1 is SGDLS and CDR2 YYNGEE. The CDR3 extends over 16 amino acids.

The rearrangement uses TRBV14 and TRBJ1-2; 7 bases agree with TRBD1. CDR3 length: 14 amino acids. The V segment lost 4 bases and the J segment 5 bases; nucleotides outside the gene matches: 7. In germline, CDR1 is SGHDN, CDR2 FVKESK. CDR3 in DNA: TGTGCCAGCAGCCCATGGACAGGTAGTTATGGCTACACCTTC. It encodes CASSPWTGSYGYTF.